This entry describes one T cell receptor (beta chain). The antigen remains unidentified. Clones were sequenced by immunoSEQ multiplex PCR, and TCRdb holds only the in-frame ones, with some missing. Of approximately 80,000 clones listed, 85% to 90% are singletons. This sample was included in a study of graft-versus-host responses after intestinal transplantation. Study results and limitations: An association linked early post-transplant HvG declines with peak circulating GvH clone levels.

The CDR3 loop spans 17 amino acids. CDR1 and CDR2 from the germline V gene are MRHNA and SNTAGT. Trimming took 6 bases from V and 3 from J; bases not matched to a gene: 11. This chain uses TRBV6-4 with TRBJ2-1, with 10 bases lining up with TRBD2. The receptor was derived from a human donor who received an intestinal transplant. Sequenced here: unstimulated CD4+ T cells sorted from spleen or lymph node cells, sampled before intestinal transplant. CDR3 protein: CASSLNLAGAGYNEQFF. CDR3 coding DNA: TGTGCCAGCAGCTTGAACCTAGCGGGAGCGGGCTACAATGAGCAGTTCTTC.